These T cell receptor beta chains were read from a single sample in a study of PD-1 blockade in classical Hodgkin lymphoma. Sequenced by immunoSEQ multiplex PCR; TCRdb stores in-frame clones only, minus some. Of 20,000 to 25,000 clones listed, 69% are singletons. The sample in question was peripheral blood mononuclear cells (PBMCs), obtained at baseline. These receptors were collected from a human donor with classical Hodgkin lymphoma. The CDR3 runs from the conserved cysteine through the conserved F or W. Each record gives: clone size, V gene, J gene, D gene, CDR3 DNA, CDR3 protein. The D gene is left open where the match is weak. Only part of the rows carry a size: once, few, many, or a class if the clone is expanded.

medium-sized	TRBV11-2	TRBJ2-1	TRBD1	TGTGCCAGCAGGGAGGGGACAGGGGTTGAGAATGAGCAGTTCTTC	CASREGTGVENEQFF
.	TRBV7-3	TRBJ2-1	TRBD2	TGTGCCAGCAGCTCGCGGGGGGCCGACTACAATGAGCAGTTCTTC	CASSSRGADYNEQFF
.	TRBV11-1	TRBJ2-2	.	TGTGCCAGCAGCTCCCCGGACAACACCGGGGAGCTGTTTTTT	CASSSPDNTGELFF
.	TRBV5-1	TRBJ2-1	.	TGCGCCAGCAGCTTGGGACAAGACGTTTACAATGAGCAGTTCTTC	CASSLGQDVYNEQFF
.	TRBV10-3	TRBJ2-1	.	TGTGCCATCAGTGAGTCGGACAGAAACTACAATGAGCAGTTCTTC	CAISESDRNYNEQFF
.	TRBV5-6	TRBJ1-2	.	TGTGCCAGCGCATTCAAATATGGCTACACCTTC	CASAFKYGYTF
.	TRBV7-9	TRBJ1-1	.	TGTGCCAGCAGCTTTGTGAACACTGAAGCTTTCTTT	CASSFVNTEAFF
.	TRBV27	TRBJ2-1	.	TGTGCCTCTGGGGACCGACTAGACAATGAGCAGTTCTTC	CASGDRLDNEQFF
.	TRBV7-8	TRBJ2-5	.	TGTGCCACTGAGAGGGCATGGGAGACCCAGTACTTC	CATERAWETQYF
.	TRBV7-2	TRBJ1-1	.	TGTGCCAGCAGCTTAGGGGGGGCCGGTGAAGCTTTCTTT	CASSLGGAGEAFF
.	TRBV10-3	TRBJ2-3	.	TGTGCCACGTCGTCGGACAGTCGGATCTCTAGCACAGATACGCAGTATTTT	CATSSDSRISSTDTQYF
medium-sized	TRBV2	TRBJ2-7	TRBD1	TGTGCCAGCAGTGAAGAGGTACAGGGGACAACCTACGAGCAGTACTTC	CASSEEVQGTTYEQYF
.	TRBV9	TRBJ2-3	.	TGTGCCAGCAGCTCAGGTGGGGCTGACACAGATACGCAGTATTTT	CASSSGGADTDTQYF
.	TRBV7-2	TRBJ1-2	.	TGTGCCAGCAGCTTAGGGGAAGGCTATGGCTACACCTTC	CASSLGEGYGYTF
.	TRBV28	TRBJ1-2	.	TGTGCCAGCAGTTTAGGTTCGACAGGTTGGACCTTC	CASSLGSTGWTF
medium-sized	TRBV28	TRBJ2-7	.	TGTGCCAGCAGTTCTCTCACATTGCCCCCCTACGAGCAGTACTTC	CASSSLTLPPYEQYF
.	TRBV11-3	TRBJ2-1	.	TGTGCCGGCAGCTTAGACTGGGAATCGCGTAATGAGCAGTTCTTC	CAGSLDWESRNEQFF
.	TRBV6-5	TRBJ2-1	TRBD2	TGTGCCAGCAGTTACTTCGCGGGGGGGAGAAGTGAGCAGTTCTTC	CASSYFAGGRSEQFF
few	TRBV5-1	TRBJ2-2	TRBD1	TGCGCCAGCAGCTTAGGGACAGGCGAGGGGACCGGGGAGCTGTTTTTT	CASSLGTGEGTGELFF
.	TRBV4-1	TRBJ2-1	.	TGCGCCAGCAGCCAAGACACTACTCCGTCCTACAATGAGCAGTTCTTC	CASSQDTTPSYNEQFF
.	TRBV9	TRBJ1-1	.	TGTGCCAGCAGCCCGGGGGGCGAGTACACTGAAGCTTTCTTT	CASSPGGEYTEAFF
.	TRBV5-1	TRBJ2-1	TRBD2	TGCGCCAGCAGGGTTAGCGGGGGGGCCTTCAATGAGCAGTTCTTC	CASRVSGGAFNEQFF
once	TRBV6-5	TRBJ1-2	.	TGTGCCAGCAGTTACTCTCCCAGGGCGAACTATGGCTACACCTTC	CASSYSPRANYGYTF
few	TRBV2	TRBJ2-3	.	TGTGCCAGCAGTGACACAGGCACAGATACGCAGTATTTT	CASSDTGTDTQYF
.	TRBV13	TRBJ2-7	.	TGTGCCAGCAGCTTAGGCCTCTTACGGTACGAGCAGTACTTC	CASSLGLLRYEQYF
.	TRBV28	TRBJ1-4	.	TGTGCCAGCAGGGAAGTAGGTAGCAATGAAAAACTGTTTTTT	CASREVGSNEKLFF
.	TRBV5-3	TRBJ2-7	.	TGTGCCAGAAGCTTGCGGGACAGACCTAGCGGATTCTCCTACGAGCAGTACTTC	CARSLRDRPSGFSYEQYF
.	TRBV27	TRBJ2-1	TRBD2	TGTGCCAGCAGTTTATCACTGAGCGGGGATAATGAGCAGTTCTTC	CASSLSLSGDNEQFF
.	TRBV30	TRBJ2-7	TRBD1	TGTGCCTGGAGTGAGGGGGCGGAGATCGAGCAGTACTTC	CAWSEGAEIEQYF
once	TRBV5-4	TRBJ2-1	.	TGTGCCAGCAGTCGTAGCGACAATGAGCAGTTCTTC	CASSRSDNEQFF
few	TRBV11-2	TRBJ2-5	.	TGTGCCAGCAGCCCCTACCCTCGGGAAACCCAAGAGACCCAGTACTTC	CASSPYPRETQETQYF